This is a list of T cell receptor beta chains from one sample in a study of early T cells in non-severe SARS-CoV-2 infection. TCRdb independently ran MiXCR on the 5' RACE reads; one entry per CDR3 protein. This table holds tens of thousands of distinct CDR3 sequences, approximately 12% found once. Specimen: whole blood, collected at baseline. The receptors shown here come from an adult who was a healthcare worker with PCR-confirmed SARS-CoV-2 infection or an uninfected control (not recorded which). The donor label of this sample is uncertain. Each CDR3 is given with its conserved first and last residue. A D gene is named only where the DNA matches it firmly. Size is omitted from some rows. Given values are once, few, many or a class for expanded clones.

CDR3 DNA | CDR3 protein | J gene | clone size | V gene | D gene
TGTGCCAGCAGTTTATACGGGGAGAGTAACTATGGCTACACCTTC | CASSLYGESNYGYTF | TRBJ1-2 | few | TRBV2 | NA
TGTGCCTGGAGTTACCGGGCCCCGTGGACTGAAGCTTTCTTT | CAWSYRAPWTEAFF | TRBJ1-1 | many | TRBV30 | NA
TGTGCCAGCAGCCAAGGGTATCAGGGAGCTAACTATGGCTACACCTTC | CASSQGYQGANYGYTF | TRBJ1-2 | few | TRBV3-1 | NA
TGTGCCAGCAGCCGGGAGGCTCTTAATGAGCAGTTCTTC | CASSREALNEQFF | TRBJ2-1 | few | TRBV2 | TRBD2
TGTGCCAGCAGCCAAGATCGTTATCAGGGGAGCTCCTACGAGCAGTACTTC | CASSQDRYQGSSYEQYF | TRBJ2-7 | few | TRBV4-2 | NA
TGCAGCGTTGAAGATCTAAGTGGACAGGGCAGCGGCTACACCTTC | CSVEDLSGQGSGYTF | TRBJ1-2 | NA | TRBV29-1 | TRBD1
TGTGCCAGCAGTTTCTCGGGGTATTCGGACACTGAAGCTTTCTTT | CASSFSGYSDTEAFF | TRBJ1-1 | many | TRBV12-3/TRBV12-4 | NA
TGCGGTACAGGGCCCATGAACACTGAAGCTTTCTTT | CGTGPMNTEAFF | TRBJ1-1 | few | TRBV20-1 | NA
TGTGCCAGCAGCTTATCCCACGAGCAGTACTTC | CASSLSHEQYF | TRBJ2-7 | few | TRBV7-2 | NA
TGTGCCAGCAGCCCGGGGGACAGGATCTTCACTAATGAAAAACTGTTTTTT | CASSPGDRIFTNEKLFF | TRBJ1-4 | many | TRBV6-2/TRBV6-3 | TRBD1
TGCAGCGTAGTGCCGGGATCGAGCACAGATACGCAGTATTTT | CSVVPGSSTDTQYF | TRBJ2-3 | NA | TRBV29-1 | NA
TGCAGTGCTACGAACAATGAGCAGTTCTTC | CSATNNEQFF | TRBJ2-1 | NA | TRBV20-1 | NA
TGCAGCGTTGACGGGGGGAACCAAGAGACCCAGTACTTC | CSVDGGNQETQYF | TRBJ2-5 | few | TRBV29-1 | TRBD2
TGCAGTGCTAGAGTGCAGAAAACCATATATTTT | CSARVQKTIYF | TRBJ1-3 | few | TRBV20-1 | NA
TGTGCCAGCAGCCAAGTTCCTGGGATATCTTACTTC | CASSQVPGISYF | TRBJ2-7 | many | TRBV3-1 | NA
TGTGCCAGCAGCTTATATAGGGGCCCCCCGTACTTC | CASSLYRGPPYF | TRBJ2-5 | NA | TRBV7-6 | NA
TGTGCCAGCAGTTTCGTTAGATGGACGGCCCACCACTTT | CASSFVRWTAHHF | TRBJ1-6 | NA | TRBV28 | NA
TGTGCCAGCAGCTTAGGCGGTGGGGACATTCAGTACTTC | CASSLGGGDIQYF | TRBJ2-4 | NA | TRBV7-8 | NA
TGTGCCAGCAGCTTCTCCTGGGCGGGGTCCTACAATGAGCAGTTCTTC | CASSFSWAGSYNEQFF | TRBJ2-1 | few | TRBV7-8 | NA
TGCAGTGCTAGACTTGGGGGCACAGATACGCAGTATTTT | CSARLGGTDTQYF | TRBJ2-3 | many | TRBV20-1 | NA
TGCGCCAGCAGCCAGCGGGCGCTGGTCGACAATGAGCAGTTCTTC | CASSQRALVDNEQFF | TRBJ2-1 | many | TRBV4-1 | NA
TGTGCCAGTAGTATAGCTAGCGGGAGCTCCAAAAACATTCAGTACTTC | CASSIASGSSKNIQYF | TRBJ2-4 | NA | TRBV19 | TRBD2
TGTGCCAGCGAGGGTGGGAGACGGCAGTACTTC | CASEGGRRQYF | TRBJ2-7 | few | TRBV7-2 | NA
TGTGCCAGCAGCACGGGGTGGGGGAGCACAGATACGCAGTATTTT | CASSTGWGSTDTQYF | TRBJ2-3 | NA | TRBV9 | NA
TGCAGCGTTGAAGTCCCGACCCAGCTGGTTCAGGTGCAGTACTTC | CSVEVPTQLVQVQYF | TRBJ2-7 | NA | TRBV29-1 | NA
TGCAGTGGTCTTCAGGGGGGCACTGAAGCTTTCTTT | CSGLQGGTEAFF | TRBJ1-1 | NA | TRBV20-1 | TRBD1
TGCGCCAGCAGCCTCCTGGGCGATACGCAGTATTTT | CASSLLGDTQYF | TRBJ2-3 | NA | TRBV4-1 | NA
TGCGCCAGCAGCCTCTCCTGGATGGGGGTTGAGGATGAGCAGTTCTTC | CASSLSWMGVEDEQFF | TRBJ2-1 | few | TRBV5-1 | NA
TGTGCCTGGAGGTCTAGGAGGACCGAAAAACTGTTTTTT | CAWRSRRTEKLFF | TRBJ1-4 | few | TRBV30 | NA
TGCAGCGTTGAAGACGATCGGGGCAGCGCCTACGAGCAGTACTTC | CSVEDDRGSAYEQYF | TRBJ2-7 | few | TRBV29-1 | NA
TGTGCCAGCAGTCAAGCTCGGGGGCAGTTCTTC | CASSQARGQFF | TRBJ2-1 | many | TRBV6-2/TRBV6-3 | NA
TGTGCCAGGGAGGCTCGAGACACAGATACGCAGTATTTT | CAREARDTDTQYF | TRBJ2-3 | few | TRBV2 | NA
TGTGCCAGCAGTTCGACTCTTGCTCTAGCCAAAAACATTCAGTACTTC | CASSSTLALAKNIQYF | TRBJ2-4 | few | TRBV27 | NA
TGCGCCAGCAGCTTGGCCGGGGGGATAACCTACGAGCAGTACTTC | CASSLAGGITYEQYF | TRBJ2-7 | medium-sized | TRBV5-1 | TRBD2
TGTGCCGCAAAGGGAGGTGAGACTAATGAAAAACTGTTTTTT | CAAKGGETNEKLFF | TRBJ1-4 | NA | TRBV24-1 | NA
TGTGCCAGCTCTAGTGGGTTCACTGAAGCTTTCTTT | CASSSGFTEAFF | TRBJ1-1 | many | TRBV18 | NA
TGTGCCATCAGTACTGCGGGAGGCGACTACGAGCAGTACTTC | CAISTAGGDYEQYF | TRBJ2-7 | NA | TRBV10-3 | TRBD2
TGCAGTATAGCGGGGGGCCCGATCGCAACAGATACGCAGTATTTT | CSIAGGPIATDTQYF | TRBJ2-3 | NA | TRBV29-1 | TRBD2
TGTGCCAGCACAGGGGGCGCGGGTCCGGACTACAATGAGCAGTTCTTC | CASTGGAGPDYNEQFF | TRBJ2-1 | many | TRBV2 | TRBD1
TGTGCCAGCAGTCCATCGAACACCGGGGAGCTGTTTTTT | CASSPSNTGELFF | TRBJ2-2 | NA | TRBV6-4 | NA
TGCGCCAGCATGGCGGGCGGTGTCGGGGAGACCCAGTACTTC | CASMAGGVGETQYF | TRBJ2-5 | few | TRBV5-1 | NA
TGCAGTGCTAGAGTAGCGGGGGGGGCAGAGACCCAGTACTTC | CSARVAGGAETQYF | TRBJ2-5 | many | TRBV20-1 | TRBD2
TGTGCCAGCAGTTGGACCCAGCTGGGCACCGGGGAGCTGTTTTTT | CASSWTQLGTGELFF | TRBJ2-2 | few | TRBV6-1 | NA
TGTGCCAGTAGTGACAGTAAAGAGACCCAGTACTTC | CASSDSKETQYF | TRBJ2-5 | NA | TRBV19 | NA
TGTGCCAGCTCACCGCTGACAGGGCCGGAAGGCTACACCTTC | CASSPLTGPEGYTF | TRBJ1-2 | few | TRBV18 | TRBD1
TGCAGCGTCTCCCCGCCGGGGGCAATGGGGGACACTGAAGCTTTCTTT | CSVSPPGAMGDTEAFF | TRBJ1-1 | many | TRBV29-1 | NA
TGTGCAAGTCGCTTAGAGAAGGACACTGAAGCTTTCTTT | CASRLEKDTEAFF | TRBJ1-1 | few | TRBV12-2 | NA
TGCGCCAGCAGCTGGATCGACAGGGGTCCGTTTCTCAACTCTGGAAACACCATATATTTT | CASSWIDRGPFLNSGNTIYF | TRBJ1-3 | NA | TRBV5-1 | TRBD1
TGTGCCAGCAGCCCCCATGGCCCTGGAAACACCATATATTTT | CASSPHGPGNTIYF | TRBJ1-3 | few | TRBV7-2 | NA
TGTGCCACCAGTGATTCCGGGCCCTCCTACGAGCAGTACTTC | CATSDSGPSYEQYF | TRBJ2-7 | few | TRBV24-1 | NA
TGTGCCAGCAGGTTCCGAGCAGGGGCCGCAGATACGCAGTATTTT | CASRFRAGAADTQYF | TRBJ2-3 | many | TRBV7-2 | NA
TGTGCCAGCAGCTTGGTAGCGGGGGACACCGGGGAGCTGTTTTTT | CASSLVAGDTGELFF | TRBJ2-2 | once | TRBV5-4 | TRBD2
TGTGCCAGCAGTTTAATGCTCTACGAGCAGTACTTC | CASSLMLYEQYF | TRBJ2-7 | NA | TRBV12-3/TRBV12-4 | NA
TGTGCCAGCAGCTTCGTCAGTAGAGACGGGGAGCTGTTTTTT | CASSFVSRDGELFF | TRBJ2-2 | NA | TRBV5-5 | NA
TGCGCCAGCAGCTACAGGGCAACTAATGAAAAACTGTTTTTT | CASSYRATNEKLFF | TRBJ1-4 | NA | TRBV5-1 | NA
TGCAGTGCTAGACTTTGGACTAGCTCCTACAATGAGCAGTTCTTC | CSARLWTSSYNEQFF | TRBJ2-1 | many | TRBV20-1 | TRBD2
TGTGCCAGCAGCTTAGGTGAGGATTTGAACACTGAAGCTTTCTTT | CASSLGEDLNTEAFF | TRBJ1-1 | NA | TRBV7-9 | NA
TGTGCCAGCAGCTACAACTGGGGGGGTGGCTCCTACAATGAGCAGTTCTTC | CASSYNWGGGSYNEQFF | TRBJ2-1 | many | TRBV13 | TRBD2